This is a list of T cell receptor beta chains from one sample in a study of T cell responses to AZD1222 COVID-19 vaccine. Only in-frame clones appear in the TCRdb table, and some are missing; sequencing was by immunoSEQ multiplex PCR. The sample consists of more than 15,000 clones, approximately 84% of them appearing once. This specimen consisted of peripheral blood, obtained 28 days after the second AZD1222 dose. The origin of the receptors is an adult who received the AZD1222 COVID-19 vaccine. Both conserved end residues are part of each CDR3. D genes are given only for firm matches. Clone size is given for some rows only: seen once, a few or many times, or a class if the clone is expanded.

D gene	V gene	clone size	CDR3 length	J gene	CDR3 DNA	CDR3 protein
.	TRBV30	.	14	TRBJ2-7	TGTGCCTGGAGCGTGGGGGGACACTTCTACGAGCAGTACTTC	CAWSVGGHFYEQYF
.	TRBV30	.	13	TRBJ1-1	TGTGCCTGGAGTAAGGGGATGAACACTGAAGCTTTCTTT	CAWSKGMNTEAFF
.	TRBV30	.	13	TRBJ1-5	TGTGCCTGGGCCGGGTCCTTCAATCAGCCCCAGCATTTT	CAWAGSFNQPQHF
TRBD2	TRBV7-2	.	15	TRBJ2-1	TGTGCCAGCACCCCGGGGGGGAGCTCCTACAATGAGCAGTTCTTC	CASTPGGSSYNEQFF
TRBD1	TRBV5-1	.	15	TRBJ2-3	TGCGCCAGCAGCTCTACAGGGGAGCACACAGATACGCAGTATTTT	CASSSTGEHTDTQYF
.	TRBV2	.	15	TRBJ2-6	TGTGCCAGCGGGCCAGATAGGGCTGGGGCCAACGTCCTGACTTTC	CASGPDRAGANVLTF
TRBD2	TRBV6-4	.	15	TRBJ2-1	TGTGCCAGCAGTCGAACTAGCGGGAGTGGAAATGAGCAGTTCTTC	CASSRTSGSGNEQFF
.	TRBV29-1	.	12	TRBJ1-1	TGCAGCGTTAGTCAGGGTCGGGCTGAAGCTTTCTTT	CSVSQGRAEAFF
.	TRBV29-1	few	12	TRBJ2-3	TGCAGCGCTCCGACCCTCACAGATACGCAGTATTTT	CSAPTLTDTQYF
.	TRBV5-1	.	14	TRBJ1-4	TGCGCCAGCAGCTTGGACCGACATGGGGAAAAACTGTTTTTT	CASSLDRHGEKLFF
TRBD2	TRBV7-3	.	16	TRBJ2-3	TGTGCCAGCAGCTCCCGGACTAGCGGGAGCCCAGATACGCAGTATTTT	CASSSRTSGSPDTQYF
TRBD1	TRBV19	few	14	TRBJ1-5	TGTGCCAGTGAAGACAGGGGGGGCAATCAGCCCCAGCATTTT	CASEDRGGNQPQHF
TRBD2	TRBV6-7	once	22	TRBJ2-2	TGTGCCAGCAGTTACAAGTCCCGTCGACTAGATGCCAGAAGCGGGGAGACCGGGGAGCTGTTTTTT	CASSYKSRRLDARSGETGELFF
TRBD2	TRBV2	.	20	TRBJ2-1	TGTGCCAGCAGTGGGGGGACTAGCGGGAGTCCTTTAAGCTCCTACAATGAGCAGTTCTTC	CASSGGTSGSPLSSYNEQFF